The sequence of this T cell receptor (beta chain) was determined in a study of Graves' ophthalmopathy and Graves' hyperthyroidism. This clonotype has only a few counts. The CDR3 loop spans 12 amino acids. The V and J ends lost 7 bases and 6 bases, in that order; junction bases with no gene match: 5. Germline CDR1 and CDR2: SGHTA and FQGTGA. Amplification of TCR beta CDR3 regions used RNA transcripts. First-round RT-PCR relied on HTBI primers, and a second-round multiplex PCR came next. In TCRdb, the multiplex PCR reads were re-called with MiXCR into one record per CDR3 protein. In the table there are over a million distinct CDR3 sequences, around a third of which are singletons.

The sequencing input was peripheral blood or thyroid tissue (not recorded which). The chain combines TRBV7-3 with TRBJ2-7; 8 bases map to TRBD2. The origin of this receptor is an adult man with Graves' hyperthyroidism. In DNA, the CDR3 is TGTGCCAGCATATCAGCGGGAGCCGAGCAGTACTTC. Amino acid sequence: CASISAGAEQYF.